This T cell receptor (beta chain) is from a study of human T cells and chemical hapten exposure. As handled by the study authors: TCRs per sample had a median of approximately 96,000 and ranged from about 23,224 to 750,000. TCRdb redid the calling of the 5' RACE reads with MiXCR, one entry per CDR3 protein. It is TCRdb's table, rather than the study itself, that gives the V and J calls and clone size. This table has tens of thousands of distinct CDR3 sequences, about 7.7% appearing once. This clonotype appeared a few times. Someone pulled total RNA out of unfractionated whole blood. This receptor was taken from a male donor in good health.

The CDR3: CASSLAQGASQPQHF. As DNA, the CDR3 is TGTGCCAGCAGTTTAGCCCAGGGGGCTAGTCAGCCCCAGCATTTT. The chain carries TRBV12-3 or TRBV12-4 and TRBJ1-5, with 8 nucleotides matching TRBD1. V lost 0 bases, J lost 6 bases, and 4 bases stayed unmatched. The CDR3 runs to 15 residues.